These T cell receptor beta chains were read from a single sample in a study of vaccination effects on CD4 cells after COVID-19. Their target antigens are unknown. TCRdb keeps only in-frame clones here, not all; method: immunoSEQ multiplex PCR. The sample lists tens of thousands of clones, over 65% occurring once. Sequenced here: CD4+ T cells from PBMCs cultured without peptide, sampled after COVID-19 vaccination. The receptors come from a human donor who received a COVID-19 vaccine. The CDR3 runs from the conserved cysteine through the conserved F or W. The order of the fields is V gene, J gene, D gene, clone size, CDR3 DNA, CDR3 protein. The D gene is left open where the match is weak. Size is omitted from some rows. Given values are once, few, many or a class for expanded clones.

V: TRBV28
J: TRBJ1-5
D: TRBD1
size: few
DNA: TGTGCCAGCAGGGACCTCGACAGGGTGGATCAGCCCCAGCATTTT
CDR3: CASRDLDRVDQPQHF

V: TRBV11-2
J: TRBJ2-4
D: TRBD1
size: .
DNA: TGTGCCAGCAGCCAGGGGGCGGGGAACATTCAGTACTTC
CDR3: CASSQGAGNIQYF

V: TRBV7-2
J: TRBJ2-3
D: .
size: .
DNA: TGTGCCAGCAGACTCCCCAGCACAGATACGCAGTATTTT
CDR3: CASRLPSTDTQYF

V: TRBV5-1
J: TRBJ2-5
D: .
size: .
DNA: TGCGCCAGCAGCTTGAATGGGCTCCAAGAGACCCAGTACTTC
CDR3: CASSLNGLQETQYF

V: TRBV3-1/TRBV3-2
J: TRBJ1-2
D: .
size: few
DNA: TGTGCCAGCAGCCAAGACAGTAACTATGGCTACACCTTC
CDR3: CASSQDSNYGYTF

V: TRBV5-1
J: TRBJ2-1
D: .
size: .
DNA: TGCGCCAGCAGCTTGTCGGCGACAGCGTACAATGAGCAGTTCTTC
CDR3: CASSLSATAYNEQFF

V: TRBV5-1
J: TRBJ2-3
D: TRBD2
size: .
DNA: TGCGCCAGCAGCTTTGATAGCGGGGACACAGATACGCAGTATTTT
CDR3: CASSFDSGDTDTQYF

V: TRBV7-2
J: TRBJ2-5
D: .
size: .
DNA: TGTGCCAGCAGCTACGGCAGGGGCGAGACCCAGTACTTC
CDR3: CASSYGRGETQYF

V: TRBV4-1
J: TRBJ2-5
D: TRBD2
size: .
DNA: TGCGCCAGCAGCCAGCCTCGGACTAGCGGGAAAGAGACCCAGTACTTC
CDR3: CASSQPRTSGKETQYF

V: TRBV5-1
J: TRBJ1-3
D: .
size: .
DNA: TGCGCCAGCAGCTTGGTGACGGGAGACGGAAACACCATATATTTT
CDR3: CASSLVTGDGNTIYF

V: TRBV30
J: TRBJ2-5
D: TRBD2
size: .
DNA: TGTGCCTGGAGTGTACTAAGCTTCGGGACTACGAAAGAGACCCAGTACTTC
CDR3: CAWSVLSFGTTKETQYF

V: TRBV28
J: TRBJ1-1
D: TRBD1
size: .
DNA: TGTGCCAGCAGTTTGAGGGGGCTAGGGTCTGAAGCTTTCTTT
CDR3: CASSLRGLGSEAFF

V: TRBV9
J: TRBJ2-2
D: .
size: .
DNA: TGTGCCAGCAGCGTAGGTCTCCAGGGGAGGGCTGACACCGGGGAGCTGTTTTTT
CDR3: CASSVGLQGRADTGELFF

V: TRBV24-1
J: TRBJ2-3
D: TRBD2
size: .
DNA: TGTGCCACCAGTGGGGCCGGGGGGAGCTACACAGATACGCAGTATTTT
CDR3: CATSGAGGSYTDTQYF

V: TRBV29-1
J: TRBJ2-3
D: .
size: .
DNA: TGCAGCGCGACCTCTCTTTGGGGTGCAGATACGCAGTATTTT
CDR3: CSATSLWGADTQYF

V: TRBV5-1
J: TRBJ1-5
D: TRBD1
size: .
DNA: TGCGCCAGCAGCACCGGGACAGGGCGGAATCAGCCCCAGCATTTT
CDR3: CASSTGTGRNQPQHF

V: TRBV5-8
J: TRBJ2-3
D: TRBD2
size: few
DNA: TGTGCCAGCCCTACATTCCTCGGTAGCGGGGACTCCACAGATACGCAGTATTTT
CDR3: CASPTFLGSGDSTDTQYF

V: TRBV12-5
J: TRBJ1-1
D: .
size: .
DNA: TGTGCTAGTGGTTTGGTATACGGGAACACTGAAGCTTTCTTT
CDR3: CASGLVYGNTEAFF